What follows are 13 T cell receptor beta chains derived from one specimen sequenced in a study of PD-L1 blockade in urothelial cancer (dated by TCRdb to 2017 to 2019). Library generation was performed with the immunoSEQ multiplex PCR assay. In TCRdb, the immuneACCESS table is reduced to in-frame sequences with V and J assigned. These tables do not hold every clone; where another copy was compared, an unresolved V gene accounts for under half, and the others remain unexplained. The sample table lists about 87,000 clones, around 84% of them with a count of one. The top ten hold over 2% of the sample. The meaning of the sample's time point label: pretreatment peripheral blood. The starting material was PBMCs, obtained around atezolizumab (anti-PD-L1) treatment. These receptors were collected from a man aged 60 to 75 with urothelial cancer.

This sequence joins TRBV7-2 and TRBJ2-1; D may be TRBD1 (6 bases). Germline assignment: CDR1 SGHTA and CDR2 FQGNSA. The CDR3 has 13 residues. Trimming left V 3 bases short and J 12 bases short, with 15 bases between. The CDR3 region has the DNA TGTGCCAGCAGCTTTGGGGGCCCTGCGGGGCAGTTCTTC. This translates into CASSFGGPAGQFF.

V gene TRBV5-1 combines with J gene TRBJ2-1; a possible D gene is TRBD1 (5 bases). Per the germline V gene, CDR1 is SGHRS and CDR2 is YFSETQ. CDR3 length equals 16 residues. Between the trimmed V and J ends, which lost 1 base and 1 base, there was a span of 12 bases. CDR3 in DNA: TGCGCCAGCAGCTTGCGAGACAGCACTTCCTACAATGAGCAGTTCTTC. Residues: CASSLRDSTSYNEQFF.

The chain carries TRBV27 and TRBJ1-1; TRBD1 is a possible D gene (5 bases). Germline V CDR1 and CDR2: MNHEY, SMNVEV (reference sequence). The CDR3 is made up of 19 amino acids. V lost 1 base to trimming and J lost 4 bases, with 25 bases between them. The CDR3 DNA reads TGTGCCAGCAGTTTATATTCTTACCAACTAAAAGGGACTTCCACTGAAGCTTTCTTT. This translates into CASSLYSYQLKGTSTEAFF.

The chain employs TRBV7-2 and TRBJ2-1; 13 bases are a match to TRBD2. Germline V gives CDR1 SGHTA, CDR2 FQGNSA. V shed 0 bases, J shed 8 bases, and the junction held 1 base outside the gene matches. The CDR3 extends over 15 amino acids. The CDR3 DNA follows: TGTGCCAGCAGCTTAGCGGGACTAGCGGGACATGAGCAGTTCTTC. Its protein product is CASSLAGLAGHEQFF.

The CDR3, as DNA: TGTGCCAGCAGCTGGAACCCGGGACAGGGTTACGAGCAGTACTTC. Protein sequence: CASSWNPGQGYEQYF. The chain has TRBV5-4 and TRBJ2-7, with 9 bases fitting TRBD1. Trimming removed 3 bases from V and 4 bases from J; junction bases left unmatched: 8. CDR1 is SGHNT, CDR2 YYREEE, per germline (reference sequence). This CDR3 is 15 amino acids long.

The chain uses TRBV6-5 and TRBJ2-1; perhaps TRBD2 as D (6 bases). With 2 bases removed from V and 7 bases from J, the gap between germline ends came to 6 bases. CDR3 length equals 12 residues. Per germline, CDR1 MNHEY and CDR2 SVGAGI. The CDR3 protein is CASSYGGNEQFF. CDR3 nucleotide sequence: TGTGCCAGCAGTTACGGAGGGAATGAGCAGTTCTTC.

The chain couples TRBV29-1 to TRBJ2-7, with TRBD1 as a possible D gene (6 bases). The ends were cut back, 2 bases at V and 9 bases at J, with 17 bases in the middle. Germline-derived CDR1 and CDR2 are SQVTM and ANQGSEA. The CDR3 extends over 13 amino acids. The CDR3 spells CSVERSRGFGQYF. The CDR3 nucleotides read TGCAGCGTTGAAAGGTCCAGGGGCTTTGGGCAGTACTTC.

CDR3 nucleotides: TGTGCCAGCAGCTTATCAAGAGTATACAATGAGCAGTTCTTC. Translating it yields CASSLSRVYNEQFF. The chain links TRBV7-7 to TRBJ2-1, with D unclear. V dropped 2 bases and J dropped 4 bases, with 9 bases sitting between them. The CDR3 is made up of 14 amino acids. Germline V CDR1 and CDR2: SSHAT, FNYEAQ (reference sequence).

This chain links TRBV11-3 with TRBJ2-7; D is uncertain. CDR3 length: 15 residues. V lost 7 bases to trimming and J lost 2 bases, with 18 bases between them. The V gene's germline CDR1 is SGHNT and CDR2 YENEEA. DNA for the CDR3: TGTGCCAGCACCAGTCTAGACGCCTTCCCCTACGAGCAGTACTTC. This gives the protein CASTSLDAFPYEQYF.

This sequence joins TRBV18 and TRBJ2-7, with 7 bases identical to TRBD1. This CDR3 spans 15 amino acids. The V and J ends lost 3 bases and 3 bases, in that order; junction bases with no gene match: 8. Germline lookup yields CDR1 KGHSH and CDR2 LQKENI. The CDR3 is CASSPGQDLFYEQYF. The DNA for the CDR3 is TGTGCCAGCTCACCCGGACAGGACCTTTTCTACGAGCAGTACTTC.

This sequence joins TRBV6-1 and TRBJ1-5; TRBD1 agrees at 8 bases. From germline, CDR1 is MNHNS and CDR2 SASEGT. This CDR3 contains 14 residues. V lost 6 bases to trimming and J lost 6 bases; unmatched junction nucleotides: 7. The CDR3 bases are TGTGCCAGCAGAGGACAGGGCTTCGGTCAGCCCCAGCATTTT. Protein product: CASRGQGFGQPQHF.

The genes are TRBV4-2 and TRBJ1-3; D is ambiguous. V was shortened by 0 bases and J by 0 bases, with 9 bases between the two germline ends. The CDR3 extends over 16 amino acids. Germline-derived CDR1 and CDR2 are LGHNA and YNFKEQ. The CDR3 protein is CASSQDLADSGNTIYF. Here the CDR3 DNA reads TGTGCCAGCAGCCAAGATCTGGCTGACTCTGGAAACACCATATATTTT.

The J gene is TRBJ1-5, the V gene TRBV10-3; D unclear. The CDR3 loop spans 13 amino acids. CDR1 and CDR2 (germline): ENHRY, SYGVKD. With 6 bases removed from V and 3 bases from J, the gap between germline ends came to 9 bases. CDR3 nucleotides: TGTGCCATCAGCCAAGACAACAATCAGCCCCAGCATTTT. It specifies CAISQDNNQPQHF.